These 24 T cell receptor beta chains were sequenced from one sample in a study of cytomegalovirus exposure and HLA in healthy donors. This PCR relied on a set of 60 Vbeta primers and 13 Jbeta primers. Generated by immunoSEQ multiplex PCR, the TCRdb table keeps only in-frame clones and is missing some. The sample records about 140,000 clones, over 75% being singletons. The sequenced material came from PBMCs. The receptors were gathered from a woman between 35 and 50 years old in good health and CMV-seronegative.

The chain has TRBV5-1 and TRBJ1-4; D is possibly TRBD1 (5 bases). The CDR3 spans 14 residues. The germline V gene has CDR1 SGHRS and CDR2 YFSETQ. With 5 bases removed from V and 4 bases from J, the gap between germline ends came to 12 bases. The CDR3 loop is CASRSGNHNEKLFF. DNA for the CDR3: TGCGCCAGCAGATCAGGGAACCATAATGAAAAACTGTTTTTT.

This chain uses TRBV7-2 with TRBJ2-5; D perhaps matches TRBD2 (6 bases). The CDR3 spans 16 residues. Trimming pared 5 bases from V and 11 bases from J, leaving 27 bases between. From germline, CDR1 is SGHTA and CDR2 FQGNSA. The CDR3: CASSRSEGLVWWGQYF. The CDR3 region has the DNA TGTGCCAGCAGCCGCTCCGAGGGACTGGTCTGGTGGGGGCAGTACTTC.

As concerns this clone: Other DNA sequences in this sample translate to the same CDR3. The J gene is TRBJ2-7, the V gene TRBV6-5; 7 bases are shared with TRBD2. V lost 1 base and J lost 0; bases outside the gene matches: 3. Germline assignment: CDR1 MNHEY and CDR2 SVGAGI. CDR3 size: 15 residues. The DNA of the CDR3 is TGTGCCAGCAGTTACTTAGCGGGTAGCTCCTACGAGCAGTACTTC. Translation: CASSYLAGSSYEQYF.

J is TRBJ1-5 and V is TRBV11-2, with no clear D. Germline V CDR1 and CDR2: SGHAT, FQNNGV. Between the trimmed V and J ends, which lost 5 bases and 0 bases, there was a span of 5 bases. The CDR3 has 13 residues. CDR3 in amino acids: CASSPFSNQPQHF. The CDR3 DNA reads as TGTGCCAGCAGCCCTTTTAGCAATCAGCCCCAGCATTTT.

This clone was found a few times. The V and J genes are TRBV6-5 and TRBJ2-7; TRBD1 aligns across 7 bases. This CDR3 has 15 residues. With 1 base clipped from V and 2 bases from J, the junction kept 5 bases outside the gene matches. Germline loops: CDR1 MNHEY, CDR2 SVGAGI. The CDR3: CASSYYVGQAYEQYF. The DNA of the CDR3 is TGTGCCAGCAGTTACTACGTCGGACAGGCCTACGAGCAGTACTTC.

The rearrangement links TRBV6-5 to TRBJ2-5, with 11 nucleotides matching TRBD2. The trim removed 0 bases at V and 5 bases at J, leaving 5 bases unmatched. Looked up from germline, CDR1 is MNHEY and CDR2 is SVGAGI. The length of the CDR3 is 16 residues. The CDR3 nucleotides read TGTGCCAGCAGTTACTCGAGACTAGCGGGACGGGAGACCCAGTACTTC. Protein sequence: CASSYSRLAGRETQYF.

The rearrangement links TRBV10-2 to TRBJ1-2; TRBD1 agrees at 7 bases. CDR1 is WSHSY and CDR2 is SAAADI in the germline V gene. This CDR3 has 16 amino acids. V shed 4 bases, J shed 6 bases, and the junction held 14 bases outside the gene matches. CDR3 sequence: CASSVDRVASFNGYTF. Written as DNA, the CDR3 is TGCGCCAGCAGTGTAGACAGGGTGGCATCTTTTAATGGCTACACCTTC.

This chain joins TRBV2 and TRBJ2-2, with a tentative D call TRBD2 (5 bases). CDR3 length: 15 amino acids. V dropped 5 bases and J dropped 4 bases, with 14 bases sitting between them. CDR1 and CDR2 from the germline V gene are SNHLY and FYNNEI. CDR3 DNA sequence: TGTGCCAGCAGTCTCCCATACCGGGGCACCGGGGAGCTGTTTTTT. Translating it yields CASSLPYRGTGELFF.

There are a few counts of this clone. DNA of the CDR3: TGTGCCAGCAGCTTACAGGGACGTAATGAAAAACTGTTTTTT. Protein product: CASSLQGRNEKLFF. V and J are TRBV5-6 and TRBJ1-4; a weak D match, TRBD1 (6 bases). The V gene's germline CDR1 is SGHDT and CDR2 YYEEEE. Trimming stripped 2 bases from V and 4 bases from J, with 9 bases between. CDR3 length: 14 amino acids.

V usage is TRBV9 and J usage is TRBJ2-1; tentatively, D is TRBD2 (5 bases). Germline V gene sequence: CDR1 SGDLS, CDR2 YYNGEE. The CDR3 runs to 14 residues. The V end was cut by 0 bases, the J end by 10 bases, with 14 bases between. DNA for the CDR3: TGTGCCAGCAGCGTAGTAGCAACGGGCGGGGAGCAGTTCTTC. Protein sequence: CASSVVATGGEQFF.

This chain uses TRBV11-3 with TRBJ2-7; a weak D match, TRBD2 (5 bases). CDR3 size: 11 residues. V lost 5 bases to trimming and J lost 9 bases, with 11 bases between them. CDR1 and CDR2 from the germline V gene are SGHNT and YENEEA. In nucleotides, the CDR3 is TGTGCCAGCAGCCGAGACGGACTGCAGTACTTC. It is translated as CASSRDGLQYF.

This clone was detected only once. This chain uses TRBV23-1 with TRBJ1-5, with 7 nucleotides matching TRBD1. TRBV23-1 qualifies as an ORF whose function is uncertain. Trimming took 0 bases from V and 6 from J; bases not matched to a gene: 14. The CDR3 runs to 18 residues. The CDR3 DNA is TGCGCCAGCAGTCAATCAACCCGGACAGGCAAAATAGGTCAGCCCCAGCATTTT. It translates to CASSQSTRTGKIGQPQHF.

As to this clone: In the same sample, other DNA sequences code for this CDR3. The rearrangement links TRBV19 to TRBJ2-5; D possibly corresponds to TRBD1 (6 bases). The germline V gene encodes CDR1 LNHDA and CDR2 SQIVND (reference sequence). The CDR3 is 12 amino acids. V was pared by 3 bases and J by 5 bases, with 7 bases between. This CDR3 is CASSIRGETQYF. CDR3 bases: TGTGCCAGTAGTATTAGGGGGGAGACCCAGTACTTC.

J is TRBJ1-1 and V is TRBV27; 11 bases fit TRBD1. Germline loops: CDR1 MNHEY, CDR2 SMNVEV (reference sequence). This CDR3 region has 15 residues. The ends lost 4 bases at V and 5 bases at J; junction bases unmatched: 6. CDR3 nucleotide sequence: TGTGCCAGCAGTTCTCGGACAGGGGGCGGTACTGAAGCTTTCTTT. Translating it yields CASSSRTGGGTEAFF.

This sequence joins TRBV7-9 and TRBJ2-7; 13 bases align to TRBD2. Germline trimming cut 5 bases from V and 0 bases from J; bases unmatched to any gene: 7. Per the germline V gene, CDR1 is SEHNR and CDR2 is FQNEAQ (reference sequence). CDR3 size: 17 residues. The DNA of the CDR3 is TGTGCCAGCAGCCCGACTAGCGGGAGGACTCGCTCCTACGAGCAGTACTTC. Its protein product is CASSPTSGRTRSYEQYF.

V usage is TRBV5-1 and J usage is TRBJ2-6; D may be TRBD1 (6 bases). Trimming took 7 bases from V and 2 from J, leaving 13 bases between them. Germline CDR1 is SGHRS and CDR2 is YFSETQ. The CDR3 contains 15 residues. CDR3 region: CASCPDSTGANVLTF. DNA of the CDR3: TGCGCCAGCTGCCCGGACAGTACTGGGGCCAACGTCCTGACTTTC. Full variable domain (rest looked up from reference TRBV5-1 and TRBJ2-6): KAGVTQTPRYLIKTRGQQVTLSCSPISGHRSVSWYQQTPGQGLQFLFEYFSETQRNKGNFPGRFSGRQFSNSRSEMNVSTLELGDSALYLCASCPDSTGANVLTFGAGSRLTVL.

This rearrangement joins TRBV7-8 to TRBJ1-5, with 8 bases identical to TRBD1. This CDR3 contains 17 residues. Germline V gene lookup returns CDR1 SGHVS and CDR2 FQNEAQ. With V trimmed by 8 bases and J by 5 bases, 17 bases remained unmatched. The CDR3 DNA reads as TGTGCCAGCGATCGACTCAGGACAGGGTCGGGACATCAGCCCCAGCATTTT. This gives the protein CASDRLRTGSGHQPQHF.

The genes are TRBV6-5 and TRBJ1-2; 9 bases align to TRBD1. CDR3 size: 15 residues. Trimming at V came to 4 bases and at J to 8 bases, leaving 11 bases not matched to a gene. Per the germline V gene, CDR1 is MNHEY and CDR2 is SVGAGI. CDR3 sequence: CASSFSGTGRGGYTF. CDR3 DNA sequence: TGTGCCAGCAGTTTCTCCGGGACAGGGCGAGGCGGCTACACCTTC.

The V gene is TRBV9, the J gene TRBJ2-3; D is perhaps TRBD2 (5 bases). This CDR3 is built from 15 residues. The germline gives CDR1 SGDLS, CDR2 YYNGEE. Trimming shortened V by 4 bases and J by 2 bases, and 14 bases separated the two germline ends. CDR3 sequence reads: CASSPAGVVTDTQYF. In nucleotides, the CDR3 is TGTGCCAGCAGCCCAGCCGGGGTCGTCACAGATACGCAGTATTTT. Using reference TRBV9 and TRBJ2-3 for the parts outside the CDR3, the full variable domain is DSGVTQTPKHLITATGQRVTLRCSPRSGDLSVYWYQQSLDQGLQFLIQYYNGEERAKGNILERFSAQQFPDLHSELNLSSLELGDSALYFCASSPAGVVTDTQYFGPGTRLTVL.

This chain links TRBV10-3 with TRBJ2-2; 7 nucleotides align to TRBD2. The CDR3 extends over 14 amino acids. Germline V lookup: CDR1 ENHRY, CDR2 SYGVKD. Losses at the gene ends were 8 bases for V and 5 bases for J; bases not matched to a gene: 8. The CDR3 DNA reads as TGTGCCATCCCTACCGGGAGGCGTACCGGGGAGCTGTTTTTT. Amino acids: CAIPTGRRTGELFF.

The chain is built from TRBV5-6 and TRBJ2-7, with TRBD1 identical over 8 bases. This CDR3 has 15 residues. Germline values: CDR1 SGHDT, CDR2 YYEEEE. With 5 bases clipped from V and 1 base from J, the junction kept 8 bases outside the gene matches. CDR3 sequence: CASRDMDRASYEQYF. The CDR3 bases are TGTGCCAGCAGAGACATGGACAGGGCTTCCTACGAGCAGTACTTC.

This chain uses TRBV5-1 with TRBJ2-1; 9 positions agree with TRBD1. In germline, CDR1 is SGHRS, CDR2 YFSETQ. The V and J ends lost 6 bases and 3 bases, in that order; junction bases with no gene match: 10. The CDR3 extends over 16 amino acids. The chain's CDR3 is CASTWAGTGYYNEQFF. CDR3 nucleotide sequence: TGCGCCAGCACCTGGGCCGGGACAGGGTACTACAATGAGCAGTTCTTC.

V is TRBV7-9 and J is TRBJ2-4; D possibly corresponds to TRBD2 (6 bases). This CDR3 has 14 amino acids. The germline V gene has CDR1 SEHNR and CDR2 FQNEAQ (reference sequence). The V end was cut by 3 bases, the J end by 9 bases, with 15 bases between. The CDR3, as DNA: TGTGCCAGCAGCTTCACGTCGGGAGCGGGCATTCAGTACTTC. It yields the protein CASSFTSGAGIQYF. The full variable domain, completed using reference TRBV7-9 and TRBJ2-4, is DTGVSQNPRHKITKRGQNVTFRCDPISEHNRLYWYRQTLGQGPEFLTYFQNEAQLEKSRLLSDRFSAERPKGSFSTLEIQRTEQGDSAMYLCASSFTSGAGIQYFGAGTRLSVL.

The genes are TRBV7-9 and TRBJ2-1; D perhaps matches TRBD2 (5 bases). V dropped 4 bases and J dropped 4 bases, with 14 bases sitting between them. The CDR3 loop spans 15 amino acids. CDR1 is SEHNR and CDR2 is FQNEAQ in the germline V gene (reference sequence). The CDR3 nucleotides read TGTGCCAGCAGCTCCAGCCCACTAGGTTACAATGAGCAGTTCTTC. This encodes CASSSSPLGYNEQFF.